A single sample gave rise to the 3 T cell receptor beta chains below, sequenced in a study of blood T cell repertoires in COVID-19. Profiled with immunoSEQ multiplex PCR; TCRdb holds only in-frame clones, not every one. This sample yields around 370,000 clones, of which 85% to 90% are seen a single time; about 7% belongs to the top ten. The source material was peripheral blood. The receptors originated from a woman in her 70s with COVID-19, enrolled during active disease.

The rearrangement links TRBV9 to TRBJ2-3; 7 bases fit TRBD1. V shed 3 bases and J 1 base; nucleotides not matched to a gene: 5. This CDR3 has 15 residues. Germline V CDR1 and CDR2: SGDLS, YYNGEE. CDR3 nucleotides: TGTGCCAGCAGCGCCGGGACAGCGGGCACAGATACGCAGTATTTT. It specifies CASSAGTAGTDTQYF.

The chain employs TRBV9 and TRBJ2-3; no reliable D call. The V end lost 0 bases, the J end lost 3 bases, and 5 bases lay between the germline ends. The CDR3 is 13 residues long. The germline CDR1 and CDR2 sequences are SGDLS and YYNGEE. CDR3 protein: CASSVASTDTQYF. The CDR3 DNA is TGTGCCAGCAGCGTAGCTAGTACAGATACGCAGTATTTT.

The chain links TRBV5-6 to TRBJ2-7, with D unclear. The V end was cut by 2 bases, the J end by 2 bases, with 8 bases between. The CDR3 has 13 residues. CDR1 is SGHDT, CDR2 YYEEEE, per germline. CDR3: CASSFGVAYEQYF. In nucleotides, the CDR3 is TGTGCCAGCAGCTTTGGAGTAGCCTACGAGCAGTACTTC. The full variable domain, its missing parts supplied by reference TRBV5-6 and TRBJ2-7, is DAGVTQSPTHLIKTRGQQVTLRCSPKSGHDTVSWYQQALGQGPQFIFQYYEEEERQRGNFPDRFSGHQFPNYSSELNVNALLLGDSALYLCASSFGVAYEQYFGPGTRLTVT.